The 25 T cell receptor beta chains below were found in one sample sequenced in a study of shared clonotypes between healthy human individuals. Clones were sequenced by immunoSEQ multiplex PCR, and TCRdb holds only the in-frame ones, with some missing. The data show hundreds of thousands of clones, 95% to 98% seen once. Naive-designated CD8 cells lacked CD45RO, were positively enriched for CCR7, and omitted terminally differentiated effector memory CD45RA+ cells. Specimen: naive CD8+ T cells sorted from blood. The receptors were sampled from a man aged 30-40 years in good health.

The CDR3 sequence: CASSFRTNREQYF. As DNA, the CDR3 is TGCGCCAGCAGCTTCAGAACCAACAGGGAGCAGTACTTC. The J gene is TRBJ2-7, the V gene TRBV5-1; tentative D call: TRBD1 (5 bases). CDR1 and CDR2 from the germline V gene are SGHRS and YFSETQ. Deletions cut 2 bases from V and 7 bases from J, with 13 bases between. The CDR3 totals 13 residues.

The chain combines TRBV4-3 with TRBJ1-1, with D maybe TRBD1 (5 bases). This CDR3 has 15 amino acids. Germline CDR1 is LGHNA and CDR2 is YSLEER. The V gene lost 3 bases and the J gene lost 2 bases, with 13 bases spanning the gap. The CDR3 here is CASSQQGVGNTEAFF. CDR3 in DNA: TGCGCCAGCAGCCAGCAGGGCGTAGGTAACACTGAAGCTTTCTTT.

The rearrangement uses TRBV7-9 and TRBJ2-1, with 10 bases aligning to TRBD2. The germline CDR1 and CDR2 sequences are SEHNR and FQNEAQ (reference sequence). CDR3 length: 14 amino acids. V lost 7 bases and J lost 4; bases outside the gene matches: 4. The CDR3 DNA is TGTGCCAGCACTTGGACTAGCGGTTACAATGAGCAGTTCTTC. It is translated as CASTWTSGYNEQFF.

The chain links TRBV6-4 to TRBJ2-1, with D unclear. The CDR3 is 15 residues long. Germline lookup yields CDR1 MRHNA and CDR2 SNTAGT. V was clipped by 3 bases and J by 1 base, with 10 bases between them. CDR3 sequence: CASSEADESYNEQFF. CDR3 DNA sequence: TGTGCCAGCAGTGAGGCGGATGAATCCTACAATGAGCAGTTCTTC.

The chain recombines TRBV7-9 with TRBJ2-7, with D perhaps TRBD1 (5 bases). There are 12 residues in the CDR3. Trimming took off 5 bases at V and 3 bases at J, with 8 bases between the two ends. Per germline, CDR1 SEHNR and CDR2 FQNEAQ (reference sequence). CDR3 DNA sequence: TGTGCCAGCAGCAAGGGGATCTACGAGCAGTACTTC. It translates to CASSKGIYEQYF.

This rearrangement joins TRBV19 to TRBJ1-5, with a weak D call TRBD1 (6 bases). V was clipped by 7 bases and J by 0 bases, with 13 bases between them. Germline-derived CDR1 and CDR2 are LNHDA and SQIVND (reference sequence). The CDR3 is 15 amino acids. The CDR3, as DNA: TGTGCCAGTAAAACAGGGACTTATAGCAATCAGCCCCAGCATTTT. Encoded protein: CASKTGTYSNQPQHF.

The chain combines TRBV7-3 with TRBJ2-3, with 7 positions matching TRBD1. Trimming cost V 5 bases and J 2 bases; bases outside gene matches: 7. This CDR3 has 15 amino acids. The germline V gene has CDR1 SGHTA and CDR2 FQGTGA. CDR3 coding DNA: TGTGCCAGCAGCCCCTGGGACAGAGCCACAGATACGCAGTATTTT. Protein sequence: CASSPWDRATDTQYF. Together with reference TRBV7-3 and TRBJ2-3, the CDR3 gives the full variable domain: GAGVSQTPSNKVTEKGKYVELRCDPISGHTALYWYRQSLGQGPEFLIYFQGTGAADDSGLPNDRFFAVRPEGSVSTLKIQRTERGDSAVYLCASSPWDRATDTQYFGPGTRLTVL.

The chain joins TRBV28 to TRBJ1-2; the match to TRBD1 covers 7 bases. The CDR3 runs to 14 residues. Unmatched junction bases numbered 7, after V lost 6 bases and J lost 3 bases. Germline V gene lookup returns CDR1 MDHEN and CDR2 SYDVKM. The CDR3 DNA reads TGTGCCAGCAGGCCCCGGGACAGAGACTATGGCTACACCTTC. Protein sequence: CASRPRDRDYGYTF.

The CDR3 sequence: CASSQGPGLASYEQYF. The CDR3 DNA follows: TGTGCCAGCAGCCAAGGGCCGGGACTAGCGTCCTACGAGCAGTACTTC. The genes are TRBV4-2 and TRBJ2-7; 10 nucleotides match TRBD2. V shed 1 base, J shed 1 base, and the junction held 4 bases outside the gene matches. Germline CDR1 reads LGHNA; CDR2 reads YNFKEQ. The CDR3 is made up of 16 amino acids.

This chain joins TRBV5-5 and TRBJ2-7; D is possibly TRBD1 (6 bases). Trimming shortened V by 4 bases and J by 1 base, and 12 bases separated the two germline ends. This CDR3 contains 14 residues. The germline gives CDR1 SGHKS, CDR2 YYEKEE (reference sequence). Written as DNA, the CDR3 is TGTGCCAGCAGCCCCGAGAGGGGGTCCTACGAGCAGTACTTC. It is translated as CASSPERGSYEQYF.

This CDR3 is CSVEDAVAGDHYEQYF. DNA of the CDR3: TGCAGCGTTGAAGATGCCGTAGCGGGAGACCATTACGAGCAGTACTTC. The chain carries TRBV29-1 and TRBJ2-7, with 9 nucleotides matching TRBD2. CDR3 length: 16 amino acids. Germline loops: CDR1 SQVTM, CDR2 ANQGSEA. The V and J ends lost 0 bases and 4 bases, in that order; junction bases with no gene match: 10.

The V call is TRBV6-5, the J call TRBJ2-1; 7 positions agree with TRBD2. Germline V gene sequence: CDR1 MNHEY, CDR2 SVGAGI. The CDR3 length is 14 residues. The trim removed 8 bases at V and 8 bases at J, leaving 12 bases unmatched. The CDR3 here is CASVKRGIEDEQFF. The CDR3 region has the DNA TGTGCCAGCGTAAAGCGGGGAATCGAGGATGAGCAGTTCTTC.

The chain links TRBV7-6 to TRBJ1-3; D gene ambiguous. The germline V gene has CDR1 SGHVS and CDR2 FNYEAQ. CDR3 length: 15 residues. The ends were cut back, 4 bases at V and 6 bases at J, with 16 bases in the middle. CDR3 in amino acids: CASSSQPGAVNTIYF. CDR3 sequence (DNA): TGTGCCAGCAGCTCCCAGCCGGGTGCGGTAAACACCATATATTTT.

V gene TRBV28 combines with J gene TRBJ2-2; no reliable D call. The CDR3 is 11 residues long. Germline lookup yields CDR1 MDHEN and CDR2 SYDVKM. Trimming shortened V by 3 bases and J by 6 bases, and 2 bases separated the two germline ends. The CDR3 sequence is CASSFAGELFF. The CDR3 DNA reads TGTGCCAGCAGTTTCGCCGGGGAGCTGTTTTTT.

The rearrangement uses TRBV7-9 and TRBJ2-7; unclear D gene. Germline CDR1 SEHNR, CDR2 FQNEAQ (reference sequence). Trimming shortened V by 5 bases and J by 2 bases, and 19 bases separated the two germline ends. CDR3 size: 16 residues. This CDR3 is CASSPVDPPEPYEQYF. The CDR3 DNA follows: TGTGCCAGCAGCCCAGTGGACCCTCCTGAGCCCTACGAGCAGTACTTC. Full variable domain (outside the CDR3, taken from reference TRBV7-9 and TRBJ2-7): DTGVSQNPRHKITKRGQNVTFRCDPISEHNRLYWYRQTLGQGPEFLTYFQNEAQLEKSRLLSDRFSAERPKGSFSTLEIQRTEQGDSAMYLCASSPVDPPEPYEQYFGPGTRLTVT.

The chain joins TRBV2 to TRBJ1-1, with a weak D call TRBD1 (6 bases). V was cut by 4 bases and J by 1 base, with 10 bases left in between. Looked up from germline, CDR1 is SNHLY and CDR2 is FYNNEI. The CDR3 totals 14 residues. The CDR3 DNA reads TGTGCCAGCAGTGCGGGGGCGGGGAACACTGAAGCTTTCTTT. Translating it yields CASSAGAGNTEAFF.

The genes are TRBV7-9 and TRBJ2-1; 7 bases are shared with TRBD2. Germline assignment: CDR1 SEHNR and CDR2 FQNEAQ (reference sequence). Germline trimming cut 4 bases from V and 2 bases from J; bases unmatched to any gene: 8. The CDR3 contains 16 residues. The CDR3 nucleotides read TGTGCCAGCAGCTCCGTCACTAGCGAGGCCTACAATGAGCAGTTCTTC. This gives the protein CASSSVTSEAYNEQFF.

This clone appeared once. The rearrangement links TRBV18 to TRBJ2-7, with TRBD1 matching over 7 bases. Germline CDR1 reads KGHSH; CDR2 reads LQKENI. The CDR3 is 14 amino acids. V lost 3 bases and J lost 0; bases outside the gene matches: 2. The CDR3, as DNA: TGTGCCAGCTCACCCCGGGACAGCTCCTACGAGCAGTACTTC. Protein: CASSPRDSSYEQYF.

The chain carries TRBV9 and TRBJ2-1; TRBD2 is a possible D gene (5 bases). The V and J ends lost 0 bases and 2 bases respectively, with 18 bases between them. This CDR3 is 18 amino acids long. Looked up from germline, CDR1 is SGDLS and CDR2 is YYNGEE. The CDR3 DNA reads TGTGCCAGCAGCGTAGCAACCCCTGAAGCGGAGCCCTACAATGAGCAGTTCTTC. Translated, it gives CASSVATPEAEPYNEQFF.

The chain uses TRBV7-9 and TRBJ2-1; no clear D gene. V lost 1 base, J lost 9 bases, and 7 bases lay in between. The CDR3 loop spans 12 amino acids. Germline V gives CDR1 SEHNR, CDR2 FQNEAQ (reference sequence). The CDR3 is CASSLDLIEQFF. The CDR3 region has the DNA TGTGCCAGCAGCTTAGACTTGATTGAGCAGTTCTTC.

V gene TRBV25-1 combines with J gene TRBJ2-3; perhaps TRBD2 as D (6 bases). CDR3 length: 15 residues. The V gene's germline CDR1 is MGHDK and CDR2 SYGVNS. V lost 6 bases and J lost 3, with 16 bases in between. The CDR3 here is CASSSRGLGTDTQYF. The CDR3 DNA sequence: TGTGCCAGCAGCTCCCGGGGGTTAGGGACAGATACGCAGTATTTT.

The chain uses TRBV2 and TRBJ1-3, with a weak D call TRBD1 (5 bases). V dropped 6 bases and J dropped 0 bases, with 9 bases sitting between them. From germline, CDR1 is SNHLY and CDR2 FYNNEI. The CDR3 is 14 residues long. For the CDR3, the DNA is TGTGCCAGCAGGGACACAGGCTCTGGAAACACCATATATTTT. Its protein is CASRDTGSGNTIYF.

This chain uses TRBV29-1 with TRBJ2-2; D is perhaps TRBD2 (5 bases). From germline, CDR1 is SQVTM and CDR2 ANQGSEA. Trimming stripped 6 bases from V and 6 bases from J, with 8 bases between. The CDR3 is made up of 11 amino acids. As DNA, the CDR3 is TGCAGCGTCAGACTATCCGGGGAGCTGTTTTTT. Residues: CSVRLSGELFF.

The chain combines TRBV7-2 with TRBJ1-1; TRBD1 is a possible D gene (6 bases). The germline CDR1 and CDR2 sequences are SGHTA and FQGNSA. This CDR3 comprises 13 residues. Deletions cut 5 bases from V and 5 bases from J, with 12 bases between. CDR3 DNA sequence: TGTGCCAGCAGCGACCCGGGACAAACTGAAGCTTTCTTT. Its translation: CASSDPGQTEAFF.

This chain joins TRBV19 and TRBJ1-1, with a weak D call TRBD1 (6 bases). The germline CDR1 and CDR2 sequences are LNHDA and SQIVND (reference sequence). V was pared by 3 bases and J by 6 bases, with 14 bases between. The CDR3 has 14 amino acids. This CDR3 reads CASSIMGGYAEAFF. CDR3 nucleotide sequence: TGTGCCAGTAGTATTATGGGGGGCTACGCTGAAGCTTTCTTT. The entire variable domain, with the rest obtained from reference TRBV19 and TRBJ1-1, is as follows: DGGITQSPKYLFRKEGQNVTLSCEQNLNHDAMYWYRQDPGQGLRLIYYSQIVNDFQKGDIAEGYSVSREKKESFPLTVTSAQKNPTAFYLCASSIMGGYAEAFFGQGTRLTVV.